Listed below are T cell receptor beta chains from one sample, sequenced in a study of T cell repertoires in cytomegalovirus infection. MiXCR, applied by TCRdb to the reads, yields one record per CDR3 protein. The profile covers about 230,000 distinct CDR3 sequences, with approximately 24% appearing a single time and over 15% taken by the ten largest. Source material: CD8+ T cells from PBMCs. The source is a human donor in good health (CMV status not recorded). Some clones in this sample may be carry-over from other donors' samples. CDR3s include the opening cysteine and the closing phenylalanine or tryptophan. A D gene is named only where the DNA matches it firmly. Clone size is shown for a subset of rows, as once, few, many or a class of expanded clone.

V,D,size,J,CDR3,DNA
TRBV12-3/TRBV12-4,TRBD2,many,TRBJ2-3,CASSLAGGQTDTQYF,TGTGCCAGCAGTCTAGCGGGGGGGCAGACAGATACGCAGTATTTT
TRBV28,.,many,TRBJ2-1,CASSFVNEQFF,TGTGCCAGCAGTTTTGTCAATGAGCAGTTCTTC
TRBV5-6,TRBD1,few,TRBJ1-2,CASSLRGGYYGYTF,TGTGCCAGCAGCTTAAGAGGGGGCTACTATGGCTACACCTTC
TRBV7-2,.,few,TRBJ2-3,CASSFWGNQGDTQYF,TGTGCCAGCAGCTTCTGGGGCAACCAAGGAGATACGCAGTATTTT
TRBV7-9,.,.,TRBJ1-1,CASSSTGSTEAFF,TGTGCCAGCAGCTCCACAGGGTCCACTGAAGCTTTCTTT
TRBV19,.,many,TRBJ2-2,CASILTGKGGELFF,TGTGCCAGTATCCTGACAGGCAAGGGCGGGGAGCTGTTTTTT
TRBV7-8,.,many,TRBJ2-5,CASSPRDKQETQYF,TGTGCCAGCAGCCCCAGGGACAAACAAGAGACCCAGTACTTC
TRBV12-3/TRBV12-4,TRBD1,many,TRBJ2-7,CASMWDREGEQYF,TGTGCCAGCATGTGGGACAGGGAGGGGGAGCAGTACTTC
TRBV28,TRBD2,few,TRBJ2-7,CASSLGLAGITYEQYF,TGTGCCAGCAGTTTAGGGTTAGCGGGGATTACCTACGAGCAGTACTTC
TRBV28,.,few,TRBJ2-3,CASSPQLAGDTQYF,TGTGCCAGCAGTCCCCAACTAGCTGGGGATACGCAGTATTTT
TRBV12-3/TRBV12-4,.,.,TRBJ2-3,CASSLMRQLASTDTQYF,TGTGCCAGCAGTTTAATGAGGCAACTCGCTAGCACAGATACGCAGTATTTT
TRBV30,.,.,TRBJ2-2,CAWSVDFRGELFF,TGTGCCTGGAGTGTGGACTTCCGAGGGGAGCTGTTTTTT
TRBV5-6,TRBD1,.,TRBJ1-1,CASTPSGTGFDGKAFF,TGTGCCAGCACCCCATCCGGGACAGGGTTCGATGGGAAGGCTTTCTTT
TRBV5-6,TRBD2,.,TRBJ2-2,CASSSPGLAGGATGELFF,TGTGCCAGCAGCTCGCCGGGACTAGCGGGGGGGGCCACCGGGGAGCTGTTTTTT
TRBV7-6,.,.,TRBJ2-5,CASRKGQPQETQYF,TGTGCCAGCAGAAAGGGACAACCCCAAGAGACCCAGTACTTC
TRBV6-5,TRBD1,.,TRBJ2-1,CASSYGQGAAYNEQFF,TGTGCCAGCAGTTACGGGCAGGGGGCCGCATACAATGAGCAGTTCTTC
TRBV7-6,.,.,TRBJ2-2,CASSLARGNTGELFF,TGTGCCAGCAGCTTAGCCAGGGGAAACACCGGGGAGCTGTTTTTT